The rows below give T cell receptor beta chains drawn from one sample of a study of CD8+CD57+ T cells in acquired aplastic anemia. One entry per CDR3 protein, called by TCRdb with MiXCR from the reads. The sample holds some 170,000 distinct CDR3 sequences, 35% to 55% seen once. Sequenced material: sorted CD4+, CD8+, or CD8+CD57+ T cells (not recorded which) from PBMCs. The source of these receptors is a human donor in good health. The CDR3 runs from the conserved cysteine through the conserved F or W. D genes are given only for firm matches. The size field is filled for only some rows; it gives once, few, many or a size class.

J	size	D	V	DNA	CDR3
TRBJ2-7	many	-	TRBV5-1	TGCGCCAGCAGCTTGCTGGTGGGTTCAGGCTACGAGCAGTACTTC	CASSLLVGSGYEQYF
TRBJ1-1	many	-	TRBV20-1	TGCAGTGCTAGCGGGAACACTGAAGCTTTCTTT	CSASGNTEAFF
TRBJ2-5	-	-	TRBV5-4	TGTGCCAGCAGCCACCGGGCCCAATGGGGGGAGACCCAGTACTTC	CASSHRAQWGETQYF
TRBJ2-2	many	TRBD1	TRBV19	TGTGCCAGTAGCCTCGGGACAGGGGTCACCGGGGAGCTGTTTTTT	CASSLGTGVTGELFF
TRBJ2-7	-	-	TRBV10-2	TGCGCCAGCAGTGAGTCCAGGCTAGCATCGTACGAGCAGTACTTC	CASSESRLASYEQYF
TRBJ2-1	many	-	TRBV7-3	TGTGCCAGCAGTCAAACCTACTACAATGAGCAGTTCTTC	CASSQTYYNEQFF
TRBJ1-1	-	-	TRBV24-1	TGTGCCACCAGTGACTCCGGGACACTAACTGAAGCTTTCTTT	CATSDSGTLTEAFF
TRBJ2-7	many	-	TRBV5-1	TGCGCCAGCGACGCGGGGCAGGGGGCCTACGAGCAGTACTTC	CASDAGQGAYEQYF
TRBJ1-4	many	TRBD1	TRBV16	TGTGCCAGCAGCCAATCGAGGACAGGGGGTGAAAAACTGTTTTTT	CASSQSRTGGEKLFF
TRBJ2-1	-	TRBD2	TRBV11-2	TGTGCCAGCAGCTCCCCACGGACTAGCGGGGGATCAAATGAGCAGTTCTTC	CASSSPRTSGGSNEQFF
TRBJ1-6	once	TRBD1	TRBV20-1	TGCAGCGCTAGAGGGGTGACAGGGATTAATTCACCCCTCCACTTT	CSARGVTGINSPLHF
TRBJ1-5	many	-	TRBV19	TGTGCCAGTAAGCATTATAGCAATCAGCCCCAGCATTTT	CASKHYSNQPQHF
TRBJ1-2	many	-	TRBV29-1	TGCAGCGTTGAGCAGACGGTAGCGAACTATGGCTACACCTTC	CSVEQTVANYGYTF